Shown below are 25 T cell receptor beta chains from a single sample sequenced in a study of cytomegalovirus exposure and HLA in healthy donors. This table comes from immunoSEQ multiplex PCR, and its TCRdb copy is limited to in-frame clones, with some not included. The table shows some 340,000 clones, with about 90% occurring only once. Sequenced: PBMCs. The receptors derive from a woman aged 30 to 39 in good health and CMV-seropositive.

The chain recombines TRBV5-6 with TRBJ1-5; a possible D gene is TRBD1 (5 bases). With 4 bases removed from V and 2 bases from J, the gap between germline ends came to 13 bases. This CDR3 has 15 amino acids. Germline assignment: CDR1 SGHDT and CDR2 YYEEEE. CDR3 sequence (DNA): TGTGCCAGCAGCGCCTGGGGGGAGGGCAATCAGCCCCAGCATTTT. Protein product: CASSAWGEGNQPQHF.

There are a few counts of this clone. At one of its ends the junction is not consistent with the germline gene, which may arise from a read error. This chain joins TRBV29-1 and TRBJ1-1; the D gene is possibly TRBD1 (5 bases). Germline V gene lookup returns CDR1 SQVTM and CDR2 ANQGSEA. The CDR3 length is 13 residues. The CDR3 protein is CSVEDSENTEAFF. In nucleotides, the CDR3 is TGCAGCGTGGAAGACAGCGAGAACACTGAAGCTTTCTTT.

The chain couples TRBV28 to TRBJ2-3; D ambiguous. Germline CDR1 MDHEN, CDR2 SYDVKM. The germline V and J ends were trimmed by 5 bases and 7 bases, with 10 bases remaining between them. The length of the CDR3 is 12 residues. CDR3 amino acids: CASSGGIYTQYF. The CDR3 region has the DNA TGTGCCAGCAGTGGTGGGATATATACGCAGTATTTT.

V and J are TRBV9 and TRBJ2-3; D tentatively reads TRBD1 or TRBD2 (5 bases each). Trimming left V 4 bases short and J 2 bases short, with 17 bases between. CDR1 SGDLS and CDR2 YYNGEE come from the germline V gene. This CDR3 has 16 amino acids. In nucleotides, the CDR3 is TGTGCCAGCAGCTCCAGGGACGAAAGGGTCACAGATACGCAGTATTTT. As protein: CASSSRDERVTDTQYF. Full variable domain (remainder filled in from reference TRBV9 and TRBJ2-3): DSGVTQTPKHLITATGQRVTLRCSPRSGDLSVYWYQQSLDQGLQFLIQYYNGEERAKGNILERFSAQQFPDLHSELNLSSLELGDSALYFCASSSRDERVTDTQYFGPGTRLTVL.

CDR3 in amino acids: CASSEWSGSGYTF. As DNA, the CDR3 is TGTGCCAGCAGTGAATGGTCCGGGAGTGGCTACACCTTC. The rearrangement joins TRBV6-1 to TRBJ1-2; D remains unclear. V was clipped by 2 bases and J by 7 bases, with 11 bases between them. The germline V gene encodes CDR1 MNHNS and CDR2 SASEGT. CDR3 size: 13 residues.

V and J are TRBV27 and TRBJ1-2, with D possibly being TRBD1 (5 bases). V gave up 7 bases and J gave up 4 bases, with 22 bases separating them. This CDR3 region has 16 residues. CDR1 MNHEY and CDR2 SMNVEV come from the germline V gene (reference sequence). In DNA, the CDR3 is TGTGCCAGCATCGCAACTGGGGAGGGGTTGAGCTATGGCTACACCTTC. Protein product: CASIATGEGLSYGYTF.

The V and J genes are TRBV7-2 and TRBJ2-5; D might be TRBD2 (6 bases). V gave up 0 bases and J gave up 1 base, with 12 bases separating them. CDR3 length: 16 residues. Per the germline V gene, CDR1 is SGHTA and CDR2 is FQGNSA. The DNA for the CDR3 is TGTGCCAGCAGCTTAGCGGTAGCGGCGCTCCAAGAGACCCAGTACTTC. It translates to CASSLAVAALQETQYF.

This clone came up once. The chain recombines TRBV27 with TRBJ2-3; 8 nucleotides line up with TRBD2. CDR3 length equals 15 residues. V was pared by 1 base and J by 1 base, with 1 base of the junction left unmatched. The germline CDR1 and CDR2 sequences are MNHEY and SMNVEV (reference sequence). For the CDR3, the DNA is TGTGCCAGCAGTTTATTACTAGCGGGCACAGATACGCAGTATTTT. Translation: CASSLLLAGTDTQYF.

The V and J genes are TRBV30 and TRBJ2-3; maybe TRBD2 (6 bases). V shed 1 base and J shed 0 bases, with 14 bases lying between them. CDR3 size: 16 residues. CDR1 is GTSNPN, CDR2 SVGIG, per germline (reference sequence). The CDR3 spells CAWSEGTLSSTDTQYF. CDR3 nucleotides: TGTGCCTGGAGTGAGGGGACTCTCTCTAGCACAGATACGCAGTATTTT.

This clone was seen a single time. The chain recombines TRBV27 with TRBJ2-3, with TRBD2 matching 8 bases. Germline CDR1 is MNHEY and CDR2 is SMNVEV (reference sequence). The CDR3 length is 15 residues. V trimming: 8 bases; J trimming: 0 bases; junction bases outside the gene matches: 7. The CDR3 sequence: CASGLTSESTDTQYF. CDR3 coding DNA: TGTGCCAGCGGATTGACTAGCGAAAGCACAGATACGCAGTATTTT.

The CDR3 coding sequence is TGTGCCAGCAGCGTGAGGGGGACTAACACCGGGGAGCTGTTTTTT. This translates into CASSVRGTNTGELFF. The chain carries TRBV9 and TRBJ2-2, with D perhaps matching TRBD1 or TRBD2 (6 bases each). CDR1 is SGDLS, CDR2 YYNGEE, per germline. Trimming left V 2 bases short and J 2 bases short, with 10 bases between. The CDR3 is 15 residues long. Complete variable domain (other parts from reference TRBV9 and TRBJ2-2): DSGVTQTPKHLITATGQRVTLRCSPRSGDLSVYWYQQSLDQGLQFLIQYYNGEERAKGNILERFSAQQFPDLHSELNLSSLELGDSALYFCASSVRGTNTGELFFGEGSRLTVL.

The rearrangement links TRBV5-4 to TRBJ1-5; D may be TRBD1 (5 bases). CDR1 and CDR2 from the germline V gene are SGHNT and YYREEE (reference sequence). Trimming left V 4 bases short and J 0 bases short, with 11 bases between. The length of the CDR3 is 15 residues. CDR3 sequence reads: CASSHGTDSNQPQHF. DNA of the CDR3: TGTGCCAGCAGCCACGGGACGGATAGCAATCAGCCCCAGCATTTT.

CDR3 residues: CASSLEENTEAFF. Here the CDR3 DNA reads TGCGCCAGCAGCTTGGAGGAGAACACTGAAGCTTTCTTT. This chain uses TRBV5-1 with TRBJ1-1; the D is unclear. This CDR3 is 13 amino acids long. V lost 0 bases and J 1 base, leaving 4 bases between the germline ends. Per germline, CDR1 SGHRS and CDR2 YFSETQ.

This rearrangement joins TRBV28 to TRBJ2-7, with TRBD2 identical over 7 bases. Per germline, CDR1 MDHEN and CDR2 SYDVKM. V shed 1 base and J 1 base; nucleotides not matched to a gene: 4. This CDR3 is 15 amino acids long. This CDR3 reads CASSLYGGSSYEQYF. As DNA, the CDR3 is TGTGCCAGCAGTTTATACGGCGGGAGTTCCTACGAGCAGTACTTC.

The gene calls are TRBV6-5 and TRBJ1-4; D is unresolved. CDR3 length: 15 amino acids. The germline gives CDR1 MNHEY, CDR2 SVGAGI. V lost 0 bases and J lost 0, with 5 bases in between. The CDR3 is CASSYSGSTNEKLFF. As DNA, the CDR3 is TGTGCCAGCAGTTACTCAGGATCAACTAATGAAAAACTGTTTTTT.

This sequence joins TRBV29-1 and TRBJ1-2; D uncertain. The CDR3 is 10 residues long. With 1 base removed from V and 5 bases from J, the gap between germline ends came to 2 bases. Germline lookup yields CDR1 SQVTM and CDR2 ANQGSEA. CDR3 DNA sequence: TGCAGCGTTGAAGCTTATGGCTACACCTTC. Translating it yields CSVEAYGYTF.

The V and J genes are TRBV7-6 and TRBJ2-5, with 7 positions matching TRBD1. The CDR3 spans 15 residues. Germline lookup yields CDR1 SGHVS and CDR2 FNYEAQ. V was clipped by 10 bases and J by 4 bases; unmatched bases: 15. The CDR3 loop is CATSTGDRAGETQYF. The DNA for the CDR3 is TGTGCCACCTCGACGGGTGACAGGGCTGGAGAGACCCAGTACTTC.

The chain employs TRBV9 and TRBJ1-2; 7 positions match TRBD1. CDR1 is SGDLS, CDR2 YYNGEE, per germline. The CDR3 is 14 residues long. Trimming removed 0 bases from V and 6 bases from J; junction bases left unmatched: 5. This CDR3 is CASSVVGQVNGYTF. For the CDR3, the DNA is TGTGCCAGCAGCGTAGTCGGACAGGTCAATGGCTACACCTTC.

The J gene is TRBJ2-5, the V gene TRBV5-4; D is perhaps TRBD1 (6 bases). Trimming removed 5 bases from V and 3 bases from J, with 14 bases in between. Germline V gene lookup returns CDR1 SGHNT and CDR2 YYREEE (reference sequence). The CDR3 is made up of 14 amino acids. The CDR3 protein is CASRIQGIKETQYF. CDR3 coding DNA: TGTGCCAGCAGGATACAGGGTATAAAAGAGACCCAGTACTTC.

The genes are TRBV29-1 and TRBJ1-2, with a possible D match to TRBD1 (5 bases). Trimming cost V 3 bases and J 7 bases, with 12 bases left between them. This CDR3 is built from 12 residues. Per germline, CDR1 SQVTM and CDR2 ANQGSEA. The CDR3 reads CSVEGQGFGYTF. The CDR3 DNA reads TGCAGCGTTGAGGGGCAGGGATTTGGCTACACCTTC. The variable domain in full, completed from reference TRBV29-1 and TRBJ1-2, reads SAVISQKPSRDICQRGTSLTIQCQVDSQVTMMFWYRQQPGQSLTLIATANQGSEATYESGFVIDKFPISRPNLTFSTLTVSNMSPEDSSIYLCSVEGQGFGYTFGSGTRLTVV.

The V call is TRBV4-2, the J call TRBJ1-3; perhaps TRBD1 as D (6 bases). The V and J ends lost 5 bases and 1 base respectively, with 12 bases between them. CDR3 length: 15 amino acids. Germline CDR1 LGHNA, CDR2 YNFKEQ. This CDR3 reads CASSIQGSSGNTIYF. The CDR3 coding sequence is TGTGCCAGCAGCATACAGGGTTCTTCTGGAAACACCATATATTTT.

J is TRBJ2-7 and V is TRBV7-9; D may be TRBD1 (6 bases). V was clipped by 5 bases and J by 4 bases, with 27 bases between them. This CDR3 has 18 amino acids. The germline CDR1 and CDR2 sequences are SEHNR and FQNEAQ (reference sequence). CDR3 sequence: CASSPISGLLDRGYEQYF. The CDR3 nucleotides are TGTGCCAGCAGCCCCATTAGTGGCCTCCTGGACAGAGGATACGAGCAGTACTTC.

The chain employs TRBV27 and TRBJ1-2; 7 bases map to TRBD1. V gave up 6 bases and J gave up 10 bases; unmatched junction bases: 11. This CDR3 is built from 13 residues. Looked up from germline, CDR1 is MNHEY and CDR2 is SMNVEV (reference sequence). The CDR3: CASRPGQSVVYTF. As DNA, the CDR3 is TGTGCCAGCAGACCGGGACAGTCTGTGGTCTACACCTTC.

V is TRBV29-1 and J is TRBJ2-7; 8 bases agree with TRBD2. From germline, CDR1 is SQVTM and CDR2 ANQGSEA. V dropped 4 bases and J dropped 0; count of bases not matched to a gene: 8. The CDR3 is 15 residues long. The CDR3 is CSVVRTSPSSYEQYF. The CDR3 DNA reads TGCAGCGTTGTGAGGACTAGCCCGAGCTCCTACGAGCAGTACTTC.

This chain uses TRBV30 with TRBJ2-2, with 12 bases that match TRBD2. Trimming took 2 bases from V and 3 from J; bases not matched to a gene: 7. The CDR3 has 17 residues. Germline CDR1 and CDR2: GTSNPN and SVGIG (reference sequence). CDR3 region: CAWSSPGLAGHTGELFF. CDR3 bases: TGTGCCTGGAGTAGCCCCGGACTAGCGGGACACACCGGGGAGCTGTTTTTT.